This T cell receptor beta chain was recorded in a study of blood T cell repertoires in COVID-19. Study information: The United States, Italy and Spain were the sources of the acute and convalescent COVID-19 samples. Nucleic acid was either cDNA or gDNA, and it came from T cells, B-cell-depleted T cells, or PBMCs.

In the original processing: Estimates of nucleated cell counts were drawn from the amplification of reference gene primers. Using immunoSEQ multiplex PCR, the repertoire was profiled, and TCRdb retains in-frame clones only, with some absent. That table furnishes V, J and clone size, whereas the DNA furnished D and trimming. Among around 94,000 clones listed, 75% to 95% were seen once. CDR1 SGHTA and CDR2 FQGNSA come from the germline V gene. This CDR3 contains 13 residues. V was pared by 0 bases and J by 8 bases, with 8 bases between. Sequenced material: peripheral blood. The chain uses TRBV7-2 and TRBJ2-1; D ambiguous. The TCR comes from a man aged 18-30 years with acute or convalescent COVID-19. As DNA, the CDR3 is TGTGCCAGCAGCTTAGCGCGTGATTATGAGCAGTTCTTC. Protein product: CASSLARDYEQFF.